These T cell receptor beta chains were read from a single sample in a study of post-analysis software for immune sequencing data. Using its own MiXCR run on the PCR reads, TCRdb lists one record per CDR3 protein. The sample consists of roughly 540,000 distinct CDR3 sequences, about a third of them appearing once. The specimen sequenced was blood. The receptors were sampled from a girl between 2 and 17 years old with multiple sclerosis. The CDR3 runs from the conserved cysteine through the conserved F or W. D genes are given only for firm matches. Expanded clones are given a class, and other clones once, few, many or no size at all.

>TRBV20-1|TRBD1|TRBJ1-4|-
TGCAGTGCTAGAGATGTGGGACAGGGGGCAACTAATGAAAAACTGTTTTTT
CSARDVGQGATNEKLFF
>TRBV7-3|TRBD2|TRBJ2-1|many
TGTGCCAGCAGCCGGTACCCGGGGGGGCTAGGGGGTGATGAGCAGTTCTTC
CASSRYPGGLGGDEQFF
>TRBV4-2|TRBD2|TRBJ2-3|many
TGTGCCAGCAGCCCGTCGAGCGGGGGGGCCACAGATACGCAGTATTTT
CASSPSSGGATDTQYF
>TRBV12-3/TRBV12-4|-|TRBJ1-1|few
TGTGCCAGCAGGACCGTTACTGAAGCTTTCTTT
CASRTVTEAFF
>TRBV5-1|-|TRBJ2-1|few
TGCGCCAGCAGCTTTCACAATGACAATGAGCAGTTCTTC
CASSFHNDNEQFF
>TRBV5-1|-|TRBJ1-1|few
TGCGCCAGCAGCTTCGCGGGACACCCGAACACTGAAGCTTTCTTT
CASSFAGHPNTEAFF
>TRBV20-1|TRBD1|TRBJ1-4|-
TGCAGTGCCCCGTGGGGGACAGCGAATGAAAAACTGTTTTTT
CSAPWGTANEKLFF
>TRBV3-1|-|TRBJ2-7|few
TGTGCCAGCAGCCAAAGTCAACCAGGGGCCTACGAGCAGTACTTC
CASSQSQPGAYEQYF
>TRBV5-1|-|TRBJ1-2|-
TGCGCCAGCAGCTTGGACACCTATGGCTACACCTTC
CASSLDTYGYTF
>TRBV7-2|-|TRBJ2-7|many
TGTGCCAGCAGCTTAGGGAGTCCCTACGAGCAGTACTTC
CASSLGSPYEQYF
>TRBV6-5|-|TRBJ2-7|few
TGTGCCAGCAGTTACTCGACGAGAATTCAAACCTACGAGCAGTACTTC
CASSYSTRIQTYEQYF
>TRBV20-1|-|TRBJ2-3|-
TGCAGTGCCCCCACCGTGCGGGCAGGGGATACGCAGTATTTT
CSAPTVRAGDTQYF
>TRBV6-1|-|TRBJ2-5|-
TGTGCCAGCAGTGATCCCCGCAGGGGCGGGGAGACCCAGTACTTC
CASSDPRRGGETQYF
>TRBV15|TRBD2|TRBJ2-3|-
TGTGCCACCAGCAGAGACCAACGAGCGGGGGCCACAGATACGCAGTATTTT
CATSRDQRAGATDTQYF
>TRBV10-2|TRBD2|TRBJ2-3|few
TGCGCCAGCAGCGGACTAGCGGGGGGGCCTGATACGCAGTATTTT
CASSGLAGGPDTQYF
>TRBV6-1|-|TRBJ2-5|-
TGTGCCAGCAGTGAAGCACGAGGGACAACCCAGTACTTC
CASSEARGTTQYF
>TRBV20-1|TRBD2|TRBJ2-1|-
TGCAGTGCTACTAGCGGGAGGGGTTACAATGAGCAGTTCTTC
CSATSGRGYNEQFF
>TRBV5-6|TRBD1|TRBJ2-3|few
TGTGCCAGCAGCCGTACAGGGGGAAACTCAGATACGCAGTATTTT
CASSRTGGNSDTQYF
>TRBV20-1|TRBD1|TRBJ2-2|-
TGCAGTGCTAGAGATCGGGACAGGGGTAACACCGGGGAGCTGTTTTTT
CSARDRDRGNTGELFF
>TRBV14|-|TRBJ1-6|few
TGTGCCAGCAGCCAAGGAACAGGGTTCCATAATTCACCCCTCCACTTT
CASSQGTGFHNSPLHF
>TRBV29-1|-|TRBJ2-7|-
TGCAGCGTAGTGCTACAGGGCAGGTACGAGCAGTACTTC
CSVVLQGRYEQYF
>TRBV4-1|-|TRBJ2-1|-
TGCGCCAGCAGCCAAGATGAGGGGCAGGGGAGTGAGCAGTTCTTC
CASSQDEGQGSEQFF
>TRBV7-3|-|TRBJ2-5|few
TGTGCCAGCAGCCCTAGCCTTTTGGAGACCCAGTACTTC
CASSPSLLETQYF